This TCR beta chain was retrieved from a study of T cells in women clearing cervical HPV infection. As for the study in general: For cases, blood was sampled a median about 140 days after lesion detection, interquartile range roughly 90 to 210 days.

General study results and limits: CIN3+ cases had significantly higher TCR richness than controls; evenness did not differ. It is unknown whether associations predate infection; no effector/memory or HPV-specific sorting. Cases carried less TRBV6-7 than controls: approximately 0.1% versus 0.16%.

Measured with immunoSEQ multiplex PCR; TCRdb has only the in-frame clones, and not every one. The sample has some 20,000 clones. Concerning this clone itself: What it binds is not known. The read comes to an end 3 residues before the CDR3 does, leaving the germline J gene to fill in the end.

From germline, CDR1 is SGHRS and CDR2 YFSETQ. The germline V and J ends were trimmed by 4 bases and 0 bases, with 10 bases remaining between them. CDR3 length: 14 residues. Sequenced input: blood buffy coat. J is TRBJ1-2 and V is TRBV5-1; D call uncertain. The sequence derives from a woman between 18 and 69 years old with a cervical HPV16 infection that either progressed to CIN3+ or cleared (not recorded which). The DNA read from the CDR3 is TGCGCCAGCAGCGAGTCAGAGTCTAACTATGGC. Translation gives CASSESESNYG. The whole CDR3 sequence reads CASSESESNYGYTF.